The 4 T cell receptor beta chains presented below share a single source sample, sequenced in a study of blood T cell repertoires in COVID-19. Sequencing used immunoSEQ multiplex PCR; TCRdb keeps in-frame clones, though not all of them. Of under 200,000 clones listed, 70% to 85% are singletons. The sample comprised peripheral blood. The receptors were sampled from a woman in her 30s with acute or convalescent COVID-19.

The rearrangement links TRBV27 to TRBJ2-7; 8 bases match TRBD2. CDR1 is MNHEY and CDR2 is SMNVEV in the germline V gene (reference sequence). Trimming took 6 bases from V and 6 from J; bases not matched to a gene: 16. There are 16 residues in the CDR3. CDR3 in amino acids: CASSSVPSGGACEQYF. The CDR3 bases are TGTGCCAGCAGCAGCGTCCCGTCCGGGGGGGCCTGCGAGCAGTACTTC.

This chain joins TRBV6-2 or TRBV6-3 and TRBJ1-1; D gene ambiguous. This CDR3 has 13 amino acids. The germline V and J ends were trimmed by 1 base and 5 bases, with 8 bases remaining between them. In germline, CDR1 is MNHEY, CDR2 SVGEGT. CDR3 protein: CASSYWEETEAFF. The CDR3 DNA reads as TGTGCCAGCAGTTACTGGGAGGAGACTGAAGCTTTCTTT.

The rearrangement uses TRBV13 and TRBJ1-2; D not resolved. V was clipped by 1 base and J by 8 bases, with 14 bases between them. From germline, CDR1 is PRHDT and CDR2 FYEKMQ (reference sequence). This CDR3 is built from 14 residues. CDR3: CASSLVSSQRGYTF. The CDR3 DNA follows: TGTGCCAGCAGCTTAGTCTCGTCACAGCGGGGCTACACCTTC.

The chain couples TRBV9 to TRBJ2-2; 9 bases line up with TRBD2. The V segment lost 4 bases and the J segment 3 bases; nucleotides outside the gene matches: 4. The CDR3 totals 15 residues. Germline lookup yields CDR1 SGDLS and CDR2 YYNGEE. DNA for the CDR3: TGTGCCAGCAGCTTAAGCGGGGGGTACACCGGGGAGCTGTTTTTT. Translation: CASSLSGGYTGELFF. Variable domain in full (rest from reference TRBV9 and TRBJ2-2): DSGVTQTPKHLITATGQRVTLRCSPRSGDLSVYWYQQSLDQGLQFLIQYYNGEERAKGNILERFSAQQFPDLHSELNLSSLELGDSALYFCASSLSGGYTGELFFGEGSRLTVL.